Listed below are T cell receptor beta chains from one sample, sequenced in a study of blood T cell repertoires in COVID-19. Clones were read by immunoSEQ multiplex PCR, and TCRdb kept only the in-frame ones, dropping some. The sample consists of over 100,000 clones, about 85% of them appearing once. The sample was peripheral blood. The receptors stem from a man aged 40-55 years with acute or convalescent COVID-19. Each CDR3 is given with its conserved first and last residue. The order of the fields is clone size, V gene, D gene, CDR3 protein. A D gene is named only where the DNA matches it firmly. Clone size is stated in some rows and not others, as once, few, many or a class when expanded.

clone size: .
V gene: TRBV6-2/TRBV6-3
D gene: TRBD1
CDR3 protein: CASSDGRQGKNTEAFF

clone size: .
V gene: TRBV7-2
D gene: .
CDR3 protein: CASSPSLATDTQYF

clone size: .
V gene: TRBV5-4
D gene: TRBD2
CDR3 protein: CASSPTSGGNEQFF

clone size: .
V gene: TRBV4-2
D gene: .
CDR3 protein: CASSRDSSGANVLTF

clone size: .
V gene: TRBV7-2
D gene: TRBD1
CDR3 protein: CASSTRTGLGSNQPQHF

clone size: .
V gene: TRBV27
D gene: TRBD1
CDR3 protein: CASSLLGLGQGPPKQYF

clone size: once
V gene: TRBV4-1
D gene: TRBD1
CDR3 protein: CASSQVAGTGKDNEQFF

clone size: .
V gene: TRBV6-5
D gene: .
CDR3 protein: CASSSRWNTGELFF

clone size: .
V gene: TRBV5-1
D gene: .
CDR3 protein: CASSLVVEKNTEAFF

clone size: .
V gene: TRBV6-2/TRBV6-3
D gene: TRBD2
CDR3 protein: CASSSVPGLANEQFF

clone size: few
V gene: TRBV14
D gene: .
CDR3 protein: CASSPAGITNEKLFF

clone size: .
V gene: TRBV3-1/TRBV3-2
D gene: .
CDR3 protein: CASSPLGGVSYEQYF

clone size: .
V gene: TRBV19
D gene: TRBD2
CDR3 protein: CASRASGGAYQETQYF

clone size: .
V gene: TRBV5-5
D gene: TRBD2
CDR3 protein: CASSLTSTTDTQYF

clone size: .
V gene: TRBV14
D gene: .
CDR3 protein: CASSLNIDLGNEQFF

clone size: .
V gene: TRBV24-1
D gene: .
CDR3 protein: CATSDWAGGGYTF

clone size: .
V gene: TRBV11-2
D gene: TRBD2
CDR3 protein: CASSRGSGAYNEQFF

clone size: .
V gene: TRBV3-1/TRBV3-2
D gene: .
CDR3 protein: CASSLTSSEQYF

clone size: .
V gene: TRBV28
D gene: TRBD2
CDR3 protein: CASTPAGGPPDTQYF

clone size: .
V gene: TRBV7-3
D gene: .
CDR3 protein: CASSLTGTAGDTQYF

clone size: once
V gene: TRBV27
D gene: .
CDR3 protein: CASSSLSSYNSPLHF

clone size: .
V gene: TRBV2
D gene: TRBD1
CDR3 protein: CASSRDRADKNIQYF

clone size: .
V gene: TRBV6-5
D gene: .
CDR3 protein: CASSRDIDETQYF

clone size: .
V gene: TRBV21-1
D gene: .
CDR3 protein: CASSKIFKSAGGTSNEKLFF

clone size: .
V gene: TRBV3-1/TRBV3-2
D gene: TRBD1
CDR3 protein: CASSPRAGTGGYGQKLFF

clone size: .
V gene: TRBV21-1
D gene: .
CDR3 protein: CASSKGTGDYSQPQHF

clone size: few
V gene: TRBV28
D gene: TRBD2
CDR3 protein: CASSYPGLADYNEQFF

clone size: .
V gene: TRBV29-1
D gene: .
CDR3 protein: CSVIREAGANVLTF

clone size: .
V gene: TRBV6-6
D gene: .
CDR3 protein: CASSYASNNEQFF

clone size: .
V gene: TRBV2
D gene: .
CDR3 protein: CASSAEGRTNYGYTF

clone size: .
V gene: TRBV10-2
D gene: .
CDR3 protein: CASSANSYEQYF

clone size: .
V gene: TRBV24-1
D gene: .
CDR3 protein: CATSDEGGDGYTF

clone size: once
V gene: TRBV6-5
D gene: TRBD2
CDR3 protein: CASSRGRGRETQYF

clone size: .
V gene: TRBV6-5
D gene: TRBD1
CDR3 protein: CASSSDRVRSPLHF

clone size: .
V gene: TRBV12-3/TRBV12-4
D gene: TRBD1
CDR3 protein: CASSIDRGYGYTF

clone size: .
V gene: TRBV3-1/TRBV3-2
D gene: .
CDR3 protein: CASSEGGLGKLFF

clone size: .
V gene: TRBV7-2
D gene: .
CDR3 protein: CASSPAGVTGYTF

clone size: once
V gene: TRBV4-3
D gene: TRBD1
CDR3 protein: CASSKETDRGNEKLFF

clone size: .
V gene: TRBV27
D gene: TRBD2
CDR3 protein: CASSVPASGSTGELFF

clone size: .
V gene: TRBV6-2/TRBV6-3
D gene: .
CDR3 protein: CASSSRRRPVSRSNTEAFF

clone size: once
V gene: TRBV18
D gene: TRBD1
CDR3 protein: CASSPGQGETQYF

clone size: .
V gene: TRBV6-5
D gene: .
CDR3 protein: CASSYRLGAGNTIYF

clone size: .
V gene: TRBV10-3
D gene: .
CDR3 protein: CAISEGGGWYGYTF

clone size: .
V gene: TRBV19
D gene: TRBD1
CDR3 protein: CASIDRVYGYTF

clone size: .
V gene: TRBV23-1
D gene: TRBD2
CDR3 protein: CASSQSDPVLAGGREQYF

clone size: .
V gene: TRBV6-5
D gene: TRBD1
CDR3 protein: CASRPGQRSNYGYTF

clone size: .
V gene: TRBV5-1
D gene: TRBD2
CDR3 protein: CASSPTGLVYEQYF

clone size: .
V gene: TRBV28
D gene: TRBD2
CDR3 protein: CASSPGGRHRWIYAEQYF

clone size: once
V gene: TRBV6-4
D gene: TRBD2
CDR3 protein: CASSELAGGPGEQFF